The present T cell receptor (beta chain) was sequenced within a study of tumor and adjacent non-tumor tissue in lung cancer. Study results and limitations: Top 100 clones took a larger repertoire share in normal lung.

The template was RNA from unsorted bulk tissue. More than 3 cm separated this lung sample from the edge of the tumor. Between August and November 2014, newly diagnosed, chemotherapy-naive lung cancer patients underwent thoracic surgery in China. Concerning this clonotype: Antigen: not known.

The library came from three nested PCR rounds adapted from ARM-PCR protocols. In TCRdb, the multiplex PCR reads were re-called with MiXCR into one record per CDR3 protein. The sample has some 100,000 distinct CDR3 sequences, about 62% seen once. Germline V CDR1 and CDR2: KGHDR, SFDVKD. Trimming left V 5 bases short and J 6 bases short, with 10 bases between. The CDR3 contains 13 residues. The V call is TRBV24-1, the J call TRBJ2-1; D is unresolved. The specimen was distant non-tumor lung tissue. The clonotype comes from a young man with non-small cell lung cancer. CDR3: CATSGPLSNEQFF. The CDR3 region has the DNA TGTGCCACCAGTGGGCCCTTGAGCAATGAGCAGTTCTTC.